The 4 T cell receptor beta chains below come from one sample, sequenced in a study of beta chain features in type 1 diabetes. Study results and caveats: Significant though moderate, a shortening of TCRB CDR3s appeared in all four CD4+ subsets of Type 1 diabetes patients.

These receptors lack a known antigen. Investigators reverse transcribed all isolated RNA, so they sequenced expressed TCRB transcripts. Some clones are missing from TCRdb's copy, which holds only in-frame ones; the method was immunoSEQ multiplex PCR. Of around 360,000 clones in the sample, over 10% were seen once. The sequenced sample consisted of naive CD4+ T cells from blood. The receptors shown here come from a woman aged 18-30 years with type 1 diabetes.

The chain joins TRBV7-3 to TRBJ2-1, with D perhaps TRBD1 (5 bases). The germline CDR1 and CDR2 sequences are SGHTA and FQGTGA. The CDR3 totals 14 residues. Trimming pared 5 bases from V and 6 bases from J, leaving 14 bases between. The chain's CDR3 is CASSGRVSRNEQFF. In nucleotides, the CDR3 is TGTGCCAGCAGCGGCAGGGTTTCCCGCAATGAGCAGTTCTTC.

The V call is TRBV27, the J call TRBJ1-4; 7 positions match TRBD1. Germline V lookup: CDR1 MNHEY, CDR2 SMNVEV (reference sequence). The V and J ends lost 6 bases and 8 bases, in that order; junction bases with no gene match: 6. CDR3 length equals 13 residues. CDR3 DNA: TGTGCCAGCAGAAGACAGGGTGGGGAAAAACTGTTTTTT. This encodes CASRRQGGEKLFF.

This clone was recorded a few times. The rearrangement links TRBV30 to TRBJ2-1, with a possible D match to TRBD2 (5 bases). The germline V and J ends were trimmed by 3 bases and 0 bases, with 12 bases remaining between them. The CDR3 is made up of 15 amino acids. Germline lookup yields CDR1 GTSNPN and CDR2 SVGIG (reference sequence). CDR3 DNA: TGTGCCTGGAGCCAAACTACTAGCTCCTACAATGAGCAGTTCTTC. This encodes CAWSQTTSSYNEQFF.

The sample holds a few counts of this clone. An end of the junction differs from the germline gene, which may be a read error. The V gene is TRBV18, the J gene TRBJ2-7; no reliable D call. CDR1 and CDR2 from the germline V gene are KGHSH and LQKENI. This CDR3 has 9 residues. The CDR3 loop reads CASSTNARF. The CDR3 coding sequence is TGTGCCAGCTCAACAAACGCTCGCTTC.